This T cell receptor (beta chain) was captured by sequencing in a study of cytomegalovirus exposure and HLA in healthy donors. Points from the study as a whole: Excluded were some V segments that proved indistinguishable, including TRBV6-2 and TRBV6-3. There were some public TCRs occurring in many donors, but most TCR sequences were rare.

Researchers ran the PCR with 60 Vbeta and 13 Jbeta primers. Produced via immunoSEQ multiplex PCR; TCRdb's table is partial and in-frame only. Here the sample spans approximately 100,000 clones, roughly three quarters being singletons. Concerning this clone itself: Its antigen is unidentified.

This CDR3 region has 14 residues. Trimming cost V 10 bases and J 4 bases; bases outside gene matches: 12. Germline lookup yields CDR1 LNHDA and CDR2 SQIVND (reference sequence). The chain links TRBV19 to TRBJ2-5, with 7 bases that match TRBD1. Sequencing was done on a sample of PBMCs. This sequence was found in a middle-aged woman in good health and CMV-seropositive. CDR3 DNA: TGTGCCACCCCCTTCACAGGGGCGACAGAGACCCAGTACTTC. It specifies CATPFTGATETQYF. Full variable domain (outside the CDR3, taken from reference TRBV19 and TRBJ2-5): DGGITQSPKYLFRKEGQNVTLSCEQNLNHDAMYWYRQDPGQGLRLIYYSQIVNDFQKGDIAEGYSVSREKKESFPLTVTSAQKNPTAFYLCATPFTGATETQYFGPGTRLLVL.